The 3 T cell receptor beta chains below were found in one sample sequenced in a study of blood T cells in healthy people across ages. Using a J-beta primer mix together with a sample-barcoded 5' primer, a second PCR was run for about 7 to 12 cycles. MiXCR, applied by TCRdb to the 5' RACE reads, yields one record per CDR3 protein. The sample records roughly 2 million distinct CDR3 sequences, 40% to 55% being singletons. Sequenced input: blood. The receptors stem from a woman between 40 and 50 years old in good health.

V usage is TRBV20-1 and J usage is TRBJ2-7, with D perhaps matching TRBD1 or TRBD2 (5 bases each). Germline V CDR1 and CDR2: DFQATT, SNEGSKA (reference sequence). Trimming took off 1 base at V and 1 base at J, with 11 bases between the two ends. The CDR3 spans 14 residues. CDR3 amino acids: CSARGGVRSYEQYF. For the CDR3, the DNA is TGCAGTGCTAGAGGAGGGGTTAGATCCTACGAGCAGTACTTC.

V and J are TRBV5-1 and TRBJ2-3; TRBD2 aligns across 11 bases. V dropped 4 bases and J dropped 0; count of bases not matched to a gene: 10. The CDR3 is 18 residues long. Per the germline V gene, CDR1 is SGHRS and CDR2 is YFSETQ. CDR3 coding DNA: TGCGCCAGCAGCCCCATGCTAATAGCGGGGGGGAGCACAGATACGCAGTATTTT. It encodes CASSPMLIAGGSTDTQYF.

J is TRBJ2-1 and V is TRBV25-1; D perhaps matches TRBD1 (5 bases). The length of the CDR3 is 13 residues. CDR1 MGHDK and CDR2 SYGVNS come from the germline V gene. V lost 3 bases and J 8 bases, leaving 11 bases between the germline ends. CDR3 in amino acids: CASSENGRDEQFF. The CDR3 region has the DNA TGTGCCAGCAGTGAGAATGGCAGGGATGAGCAGTTCTTC.